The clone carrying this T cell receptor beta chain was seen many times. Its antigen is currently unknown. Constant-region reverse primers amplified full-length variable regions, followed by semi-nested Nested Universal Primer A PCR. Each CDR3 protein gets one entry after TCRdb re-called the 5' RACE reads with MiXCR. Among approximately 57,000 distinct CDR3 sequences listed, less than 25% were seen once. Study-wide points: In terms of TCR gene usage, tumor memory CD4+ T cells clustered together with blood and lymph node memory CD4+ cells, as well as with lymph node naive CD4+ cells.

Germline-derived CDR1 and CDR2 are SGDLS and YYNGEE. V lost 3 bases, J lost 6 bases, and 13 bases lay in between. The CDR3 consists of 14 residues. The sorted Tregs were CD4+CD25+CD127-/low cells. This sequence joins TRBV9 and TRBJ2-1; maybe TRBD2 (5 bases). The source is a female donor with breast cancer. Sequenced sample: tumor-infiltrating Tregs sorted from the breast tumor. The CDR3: CASSADYFANEQFF. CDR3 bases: TGTGCCAGCAGCGCCGACTACTTTGCCAATGAGCAGTTCTTC.